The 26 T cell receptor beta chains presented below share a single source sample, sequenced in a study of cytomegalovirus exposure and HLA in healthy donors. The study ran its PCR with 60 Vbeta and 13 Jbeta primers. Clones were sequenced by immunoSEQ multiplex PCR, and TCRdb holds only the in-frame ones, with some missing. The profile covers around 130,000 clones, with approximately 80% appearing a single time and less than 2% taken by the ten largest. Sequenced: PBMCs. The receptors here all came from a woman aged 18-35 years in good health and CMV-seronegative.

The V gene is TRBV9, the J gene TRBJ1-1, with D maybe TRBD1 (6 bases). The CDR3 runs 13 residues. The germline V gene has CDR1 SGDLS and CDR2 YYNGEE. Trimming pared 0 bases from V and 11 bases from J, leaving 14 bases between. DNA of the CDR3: TGTGCCAGCAGCGTAGTGGGGGCCCCGATTGCTTTCTTT. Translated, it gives CASSVVGAPIAFF.

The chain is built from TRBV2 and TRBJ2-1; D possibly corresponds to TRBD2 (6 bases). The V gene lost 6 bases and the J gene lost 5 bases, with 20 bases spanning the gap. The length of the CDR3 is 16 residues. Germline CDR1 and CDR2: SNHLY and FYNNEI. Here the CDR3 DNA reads TGTGCCAGCAGCCGACCACGCCGGGAGCGTGACAATGAGCAGTTCTTC. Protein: CASSRPRRERDNEQFF.

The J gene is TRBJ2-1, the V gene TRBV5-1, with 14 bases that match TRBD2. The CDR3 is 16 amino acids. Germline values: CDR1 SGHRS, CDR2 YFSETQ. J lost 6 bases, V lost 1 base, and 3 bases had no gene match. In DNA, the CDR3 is TGCGCCAGCAGCTTGTTTGGACTAGCGGGAGGCAATGAGCAGTTCTTC. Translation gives CASSLFGLAGGNEQFF.

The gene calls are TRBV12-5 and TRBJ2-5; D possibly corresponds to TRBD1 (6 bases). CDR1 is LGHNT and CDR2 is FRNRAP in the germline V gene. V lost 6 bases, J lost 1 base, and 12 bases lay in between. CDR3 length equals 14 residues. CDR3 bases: TGTGCTAGTGGAAAGGACAGCCTCCAAGAGACCCAGTACTTC. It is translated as CASGKDSLQETQYF.

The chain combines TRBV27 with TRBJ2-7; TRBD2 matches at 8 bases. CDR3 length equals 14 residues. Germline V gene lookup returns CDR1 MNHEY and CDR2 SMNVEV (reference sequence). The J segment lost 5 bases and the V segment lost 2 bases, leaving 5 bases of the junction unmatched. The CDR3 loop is CASSLGTREDEQYF. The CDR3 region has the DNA TGTGCCAGCAGTTTAGGGACTAGAGAAGACGAGCAGTACTTC.

CDR3 sequence reads: CAFSSGGELFF. The CDR3 DNA sequence: TGTGCCTTCTCTTCGGGGGGGGAGCTGTTTTTT. The J gene is TRBJ2-2, the V gene TRBV30; possible D gene TRBD2, 5 bases. V dropped 7 bases and J dropped 8 bases, with 11 bases sitting between them. Germline V gives CDR1 GTSNPN, CDR2 SVGIG (reference sequence). The CDR3 is made up of 11 amino acids.

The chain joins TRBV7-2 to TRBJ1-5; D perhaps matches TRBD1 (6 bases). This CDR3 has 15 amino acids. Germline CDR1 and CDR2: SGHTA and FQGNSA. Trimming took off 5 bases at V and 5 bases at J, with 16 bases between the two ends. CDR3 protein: CASSPRRGGDQPQHF. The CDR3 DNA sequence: TGTGCCAGCAGCCCCCGCCGAGGGGGAGATCAGCCCCAGCATTTT.

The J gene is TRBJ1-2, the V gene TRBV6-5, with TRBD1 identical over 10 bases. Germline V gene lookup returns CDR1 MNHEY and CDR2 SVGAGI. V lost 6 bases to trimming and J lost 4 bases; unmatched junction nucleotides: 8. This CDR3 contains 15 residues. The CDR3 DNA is TGTGCCAGCAGGGACGGGACAGGGGAGTTCTATGGCTACACCTTC. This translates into CASRDGTGEFYGYTF.

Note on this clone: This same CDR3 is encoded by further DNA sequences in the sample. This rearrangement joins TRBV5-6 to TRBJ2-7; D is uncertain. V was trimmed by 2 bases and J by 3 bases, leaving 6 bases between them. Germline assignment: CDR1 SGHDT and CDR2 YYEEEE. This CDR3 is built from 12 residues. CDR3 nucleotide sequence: TGTGCCAGCAGCTTTTCGGGCTACGAGCAGTACTTC. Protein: CASSFSGYEQYF.

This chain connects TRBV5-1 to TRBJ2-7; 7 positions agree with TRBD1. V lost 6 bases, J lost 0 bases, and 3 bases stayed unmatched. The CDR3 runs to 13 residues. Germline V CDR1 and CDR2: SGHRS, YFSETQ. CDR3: CASKRDSSYEQYF. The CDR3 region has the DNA TGCGCCAGCAAACGGGACAGCTCCTACGAGCAGTACTTC.

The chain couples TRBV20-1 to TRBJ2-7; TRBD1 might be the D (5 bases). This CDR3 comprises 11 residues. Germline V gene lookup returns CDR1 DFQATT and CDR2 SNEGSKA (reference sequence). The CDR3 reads CSLGATYEQYF. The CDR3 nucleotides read TGCAGCCTAGGGGCAACCTACGAGCAGTACTTC.

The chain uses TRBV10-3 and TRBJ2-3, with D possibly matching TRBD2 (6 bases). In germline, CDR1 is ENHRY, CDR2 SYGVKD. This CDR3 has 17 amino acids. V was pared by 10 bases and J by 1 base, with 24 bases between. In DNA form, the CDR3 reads TGTGCCACCGATGTAAGCGGGCGAGGAGTGGGCACAGATACGCAGTATTTT. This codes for CATDVSGRGVGTDTQYF.

CDR3 residues: CSAGQGEPTGELFF. CDR3 in DNA: TGCAGCGCCGGACAGGGGGAGCCCACCGGGGAGCTGTTTTTT. V usage is TRBV29-1 and J usage is TRBJ2-2; TRBD1 agrees at 10 bases. CDR1 is SQVTM and CDR2 is ANQGSEA in the germline V gene. The CDR3 totals 14 residues. With V trimmed by 7 bases and J by 4 bases, 6 bases remained unmatched.

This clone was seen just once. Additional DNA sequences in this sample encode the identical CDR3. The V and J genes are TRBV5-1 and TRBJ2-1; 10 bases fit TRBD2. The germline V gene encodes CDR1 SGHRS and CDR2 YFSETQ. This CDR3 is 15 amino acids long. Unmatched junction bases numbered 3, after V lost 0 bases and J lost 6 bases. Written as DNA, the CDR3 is TGCGCCAGCAGCTTGGGGACTAGCGGACCCAATGAGCAGTTCTTC. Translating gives CASSLGTSGPNEQFF.

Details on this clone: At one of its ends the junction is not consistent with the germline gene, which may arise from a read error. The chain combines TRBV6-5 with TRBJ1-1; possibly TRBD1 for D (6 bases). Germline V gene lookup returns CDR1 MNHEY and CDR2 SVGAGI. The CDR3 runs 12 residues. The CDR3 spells CASSQTRTVIVF. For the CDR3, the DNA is TGTGCCAGCAGTCAGACACGGACAGTGATCGTCTTT.

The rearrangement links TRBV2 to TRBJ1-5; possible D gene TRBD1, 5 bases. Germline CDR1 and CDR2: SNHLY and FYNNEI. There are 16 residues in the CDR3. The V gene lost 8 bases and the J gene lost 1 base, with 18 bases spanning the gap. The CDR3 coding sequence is TGTGCCAGCGCCCGCGGGGCCATTTTAAGCAATCAGCCCCAGCATTTT. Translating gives CASARGAILSNQPQHF. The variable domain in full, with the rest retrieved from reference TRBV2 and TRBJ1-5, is EPEVTQTPSHQVTQMGQEVILRCVPISNHLYFYWYRQILGQKVEFLVSFYNNEISEKSEIFDDQFSVERPDGSNFTLKIRSTKLEDSAMYFCASARGAILSNQPQHFGDGTRLSIL.

This chain's CDR3 is CASSTLAGGLDEQFF. In nucleotides, the CDR3 is TGCGCCAGCAGTACACTAGCGGGGGGCTTGGATGAGCAGTTCTTC. The rearrangement links TRBV5-1 to TRBJ2-1; 12 bases match TRBD2. Per germline, CDR1 SGHRS and CDR2 YFSETQ. The CDR3 has 15 residues. J lost 8 bases, V lost 5 bases, and 8 bases had no gene match. Together with reference TRBV5-1 and TRBJ2-1, the CDR3 gives the full variable domain: KAGVTQTPRYLIKTRGQQVTLSCSPISGHRSVSWYQQTPGQGLQFLFEYFSETQRNKGNFPGRFSGRQFSNSRSEMNVSTLELGDSALYLCASSTLAGGLDEQFFGPGTRLTVL.

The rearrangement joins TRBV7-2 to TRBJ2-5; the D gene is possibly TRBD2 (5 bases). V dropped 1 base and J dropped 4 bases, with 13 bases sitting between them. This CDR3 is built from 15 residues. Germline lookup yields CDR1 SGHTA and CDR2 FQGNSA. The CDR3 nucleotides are TGTGCCAGCAGCTTAGGGGCAGGAGGCCCAGAGACCCAGTACTTC. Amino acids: CASSLGAGGPETQYF.

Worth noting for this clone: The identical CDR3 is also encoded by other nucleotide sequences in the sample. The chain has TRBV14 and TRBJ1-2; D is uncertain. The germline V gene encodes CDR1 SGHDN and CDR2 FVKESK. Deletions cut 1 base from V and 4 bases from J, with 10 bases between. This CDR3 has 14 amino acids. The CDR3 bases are TGTGCCAGCAGCCAAGCTCGAGATCCCTATGGCTACACCTTC. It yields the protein CASSQARDPYGYTF.

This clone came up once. The CDR3: CASSLEGTQYF. In nucleotides, the CDR3 is TGTGCCAGCAGCCTGGAGGGTACGCAGTATTTT. The chain joins TRBV7-9 to TRBJ2-3, with D possibly being TRBD2 (6 bases). Germline V gene data show CDR1 as SEHNR and CDR2 as FQNEAQ (reference sequence). The CDR3 consists of 11 residues. V was pared by 5 bases and J by 8 bases, with 8 bases between. The complete variable domain, with remaining parts taken from reference TRBV7-9 and TRBJ2-3, reads DTGVSQNPRHKITKRGQNVTFRCDPISEHNRLYWYRQTLGQGPEFLTYFQNEAQLEKSRLLSDRFSAERPKGSFSTLEIQRTEQGDSAMYLCASSLEGTQYFGPGTRLTVL.

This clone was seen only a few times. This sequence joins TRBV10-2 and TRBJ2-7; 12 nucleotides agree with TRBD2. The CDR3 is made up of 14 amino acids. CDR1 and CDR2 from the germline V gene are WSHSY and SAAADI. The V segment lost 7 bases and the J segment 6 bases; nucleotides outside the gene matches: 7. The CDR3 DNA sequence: TGCGCCAGCACCCCAGGGACTAGCGGGTCCGAGCAGTACTTC. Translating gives CASTPGTSGSEQYF.

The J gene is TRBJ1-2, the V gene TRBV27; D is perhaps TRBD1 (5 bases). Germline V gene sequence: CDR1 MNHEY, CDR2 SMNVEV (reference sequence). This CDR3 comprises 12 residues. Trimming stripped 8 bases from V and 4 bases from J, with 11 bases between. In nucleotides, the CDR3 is TGTGCCAGCGGCAGGGCGCGCTATGGCTACACCTTC. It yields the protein CASGRARYGYTF.

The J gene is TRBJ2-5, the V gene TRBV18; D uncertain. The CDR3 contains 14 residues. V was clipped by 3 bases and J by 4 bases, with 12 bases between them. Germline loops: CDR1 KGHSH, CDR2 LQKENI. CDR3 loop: CASSPVPESETQYF. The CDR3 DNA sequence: TGTGCCAGCTCACCGGTCCCCGAGTCAGAGACCCAGTACTTC.

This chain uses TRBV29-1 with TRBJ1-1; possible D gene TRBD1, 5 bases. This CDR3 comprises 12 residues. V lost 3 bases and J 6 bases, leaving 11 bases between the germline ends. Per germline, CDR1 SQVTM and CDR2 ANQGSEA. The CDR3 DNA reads TGCAGCGTTGAGCAGGCAGGGTCTGAAGCTTTCTTT. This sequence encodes CSVEQAGSEAFF.

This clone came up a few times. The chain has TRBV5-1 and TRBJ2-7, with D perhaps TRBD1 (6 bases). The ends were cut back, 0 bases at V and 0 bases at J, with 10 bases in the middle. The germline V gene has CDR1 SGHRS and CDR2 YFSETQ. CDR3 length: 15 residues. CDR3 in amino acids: CASSLEARGSYEQYF. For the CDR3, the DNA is TGCGCCAGCAGCTTGGAAGCCAGGGGCTCCTACGAGCAGTACTTC.

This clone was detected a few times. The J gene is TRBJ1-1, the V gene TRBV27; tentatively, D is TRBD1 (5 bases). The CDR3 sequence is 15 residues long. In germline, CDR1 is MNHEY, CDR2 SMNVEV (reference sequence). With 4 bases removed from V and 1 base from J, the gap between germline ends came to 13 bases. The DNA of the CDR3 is TGTGCCAGCAGTTCTACACAGGCTAGGAACACTGAAGCTTTCTTT. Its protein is CASSSTQARNTEAFF.